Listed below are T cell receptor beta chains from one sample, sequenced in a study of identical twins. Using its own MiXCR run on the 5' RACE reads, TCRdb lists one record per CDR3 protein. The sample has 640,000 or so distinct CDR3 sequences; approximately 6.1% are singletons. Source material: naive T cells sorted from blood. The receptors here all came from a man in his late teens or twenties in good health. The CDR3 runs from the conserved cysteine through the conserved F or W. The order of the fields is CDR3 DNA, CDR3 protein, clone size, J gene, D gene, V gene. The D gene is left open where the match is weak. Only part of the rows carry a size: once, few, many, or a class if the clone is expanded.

DNA: TGTGCCTGGCGTCCAAAATCTGGAAACACCATATATTTT; CDR3: CAWRPKSGNTIYF; size: -; J: TRBJ1-3; D: -; V: TRBV30
DNA: TGTGCCAGCAGCCCCCAGATTAGCGGGGTTTACAATGAGCAGTTCTTC; CDR3: CASSPQISGVYNEQFF; size: many; J: TRBJ2-1; D: TRBD2; V: TRBV7-9
DNA: TGTGCCTGCAGGACAGACGGAAACATTCAGTACTTC; CDR3: CACRTDGNIQYF; size: -; J: TRBJ2-4; D: -; V: TRBV30
DNA: TGTGCCAGCAGCTCCCGTGCGGGGCACGGGGATACGCAGTATTTT; CDR3: CASSSRAGHGDTQYF; size: -; J: TRBJ2-3; D: -; V: TRBV7-9
DNA: TGCGCCAGCAGCTTGGCTACAGGGGGAGAACTGTTTTTT; CDR3: CASSLATGGELFF; size: many; J: TRBJ1-4; D: TRBD1; V: TRBV5-1
DNA: TGTGCCAGCAGCAAACGGGGTAGGGGGCCCGCCCATATTGAGCAGTTCTTC; CDR3: CASSKRGRGPAHIEQFF; size: few; J: TRBJ2-1; D: -; V: TRBV21-1
DNA: TGTGCCAGCAGCTACCTCATGGGGGGGGAGCTGTTTTTT; CDR3: CASSYLMGGELFF; size: -; J: TRBJ2-2; D: -; V: TRBV5-5
DNA: TGTGCCAGCAGGATTGGACAGGGGGGTAGCTATGGCTACACCTTC; CDR3: CASRIGQGGSYGYTF; size: few; J: TRBJ1-2; D: TRBD1; V: TRBV3-1
DNA: TGTGCCAGCAGTACTAGCGGGATTACCTACGAGCAGTACTTC; CDR3: CASSTSGITYEQYF; size: many; J: TRBJ2-7; D: TRBD2; V: TRBV6-5
DNA: TGTGCCAGTAGTATCAACCCCTACGAGCAGTACTTC; CDR3: CASSINPYEQYF; size: few; J: TRBJ2-7; D: -; V: TRBV19
DNA: TGTGCCAGCAGCTTAGTCCCGGGACTAGCGGAACGTACCTACGAGCAGTACTTC; CDR3: CASSLVPGLAERTYEQYF; size: many; J: TRBJ2-7; D: TRBD2; V: TRBV11-3
DNA: TGTGCCAGCAGTCCCGGGACAGAGTATGGCTACACCTTC; CDR3: CASSPGTEYGYTF; size: many; J: TRBJ1-2; D: TRBD1; V: TRBV12-3/TRBV12-4
DNA: TGCGCCAGCAGCCGCGACACAGGGGGTGTCTATGGCTACACCTTC; CDR3: CASSRDTGGVYGYTF; size: few; J: TRBJ1-2; D: TRBD1; V: TRBV5-1
DNA: TGCAGTGCTAGAGATTGGGGGAATAATTCACCCCTCCACTTT; CDR3: CSARDWGNNSPLHF; size: many; J: TRBJ1-6; D: -; V: TRBV20-1
DNA: TGCAGTGCACAGCCCGGGACTAGCTTCTACAATGAGCAGTTCTTC; CDR3: CSAQPGTSFYNEQFF; size: few; J: TRBJ2-1; D: TRBD2; V: TRBV20-1
DNA: TGTGCCAGCAGTTACTCGATAGGCCTAGCCAAAAACATTCAGTACTTC; CDR3: CASSYSIGLAKNIQYF; size: many; J: TRBJ2-4; D: -; V: TRBV6-5
DNA: TGTGCCAGCTGGGACACATCGAACACCGGGGAGCTGTTTTTT; CDR3: CASWDTSNTGELFF; size: many; J: TRBJ2-2; D: -; V: TRBV12-3/TRBV12-4
DNA: TGTGCCAGCAGCAATGCCGGAAGGGGCAACGTCCTGACTTTC; CDR3: CASSNAGRGNVLTF; size: many; J: TRBJ2-6; D: -; V: TRBV12-3/TRBV12-4
DNA: TGTGCCAGCAGCCAGGAGGTTTCGGGAAACACCATATATTTT; CDR3: CASSQEVSGNTIYF; size: few; J: TRBJ1-3; D: -; V: TRBV4-2
DNA: TGTGCCAGCAGCTTTTTAGCTAGCGGTGGAGAGTTGTTCTTC; CDR3: CASSFLASGGELFF; size: few; J: TRBJ2-1; D: TRBD2; V: TRBV7-2
DNA: TGTGCCAGCAGGCCACGGGACAGAACTTCACCCCTCCACTTT; CDR3: CASRPRDRTSPLHF; size: -; J: TRBJ1-6; D: TRBD1; V: TRBV7-9
DNA: TGCAGTGCTAGAGAAGAGGGCCCGAACACTGAAGCTTTCTTT; CDR3: CSAREEGPNTEAFF; size: many; J: TRBJ1-1; D: -; V: TRBV20-1
DNA: TGTGCCAGCAGTTATCAGGGGTTCTCCGGGGAGCTGTTTTTT; CDR3: CASSYQGFSGELFF; size: -; J: TRBJ2-2; D: -; V: TRBV6-5
DNA: TGTGCCACCAGTGATTTGATGGGGACTGAAGCTTTCTTT; CDR3: CATSDLMGTEAFF; size: many; J: TRBJ1-1; D: -; V: TRBV24-1
DNA: TGTGCCAGCAGCTCAGACAGGGGCTTAGAAGCTTTCTTT; CDR3: CASSSDRGLEAFF; size: many; J: TRBJ1-1; D: TRBD1; V: TRBV7-9
DNA: TGTGCCAGCAGCGCCGGGACTAGCGGTCCAAAGGGGAATGAGCAGTTCTTC; CDR3: CASSAGTSGPKGNEQFF; size: many; J: TRBJ2-1; D: TRBD2; V: TRBV7-9
DNA: TGCAGTGCCGGGGACTGGAGATTC; CDR3: CSAGDWRF; size: -; J: TRBJ2-1; D: -; V: TRBV20-1
DNA: TGTGCCAGCAGCTTAGGACAGATCTTCAATGAGCAGTTCTTC; CDR3: CASSLGQIFNEQFF; size: -; J: TRBJ2-1; D: -; V: TRBV11-1
DNA: TGTGCCAGCAGCCCCTCTACGGGCACCGGGGAGCTGTTTTTT; CDR3: CASSPSTGTGELFF; size: many; J: TRBJ2-2; D: -; V: TRBV7-2
DNA: TGTGCCAGCACCTCTCCGGGACAGGGGTTGTTTGGCTACACCTTC; CDR3: CASTSPGQGLFGYTF; size: -; J: TRBJ1-2; D: TRBD1; V: TRBV6-1
DNA: TGTGCCAGCAGTGCCCTAGCGCCTCGGGGGAACGAGCAGTACTTC; CDR3: CASSALAPRGNEQYF; size: many; J: TRBJ2-7; D: -; V: TRBV25-1
DNA: TGCGCCAGCAGCTTGGATGGGGGTGAGGACGGAGCCTATGGCTACACCTTC; CDR3: CASSLDGGEDGAYGYTF; size: -; J: TRBJ1-2; D: -; V: TRBV5-1
DNA: TGTGCCAGCAGCTTCCGGGACCATGAGACCCAGTACTTC; CDR3: CASSFRDHETQYF; size: -; J: TRBJ2-5; D: -; V: TRBV11-3
DNA: TGCGCCAGCAGCTTTACTAGCGGGGGTTACAATGAGCAGTTCTTC; CDR3: CASSFTSGGYNEQFF; size: many; J: TRBJ2-1; D: TRBD2; V: TRBV5-1
DNA: TGTGCCTGGAGTGTACGGTCTGATGAAAAACTGTTTTTT; CDR3: CAWSVRSDEKLFF; size: many; J: TRBJ1-4; D: -; V: TRBV30
DNA: TGCAGCGCCAGTTCCGGGACTAGATGGTACGAGCAGTACTTC; CDR3: CSASSGTRWYEQYF; size: -; J: TRBJ2-7; D: TRBD2; V: TRBV29-1
DNA: TGTGCCAGCAGTTCCGGGACTAGAACCTACAATGAGCAGTTCTTC; CDR3: CASSSGTRTYNEQFF; size: few; J: TRBJ2-1; D: TRBD2; V: TRBV7-9
DNA: TGCAGCGTACACGACACGTACAATGAGCAGTTCTTC; CDR3: CSVHDTYNEQFF; size: many; J: TRBJ2-1; D: -; V: TRBV29-1
DNA: TGCGCCAGCAGCTGGACGGGAGGCACCGGGGAGCTGTTTTTT; CDR3: CASSWTGGTGELFF; size: many; J: TRBJ2-2; D: TRBD2; V: TRBV5-1
DNA: TGTGCCAGCAGTCTAAGTAGGGAAGATGAGACCCAGTACTTC; CDR3: CASSLSREDETQYF; size: many; J: TRBJ2-5; D: -; V: TRBV27
DNA: TGTGCCAGCAGTTTAGAGGGGACGGAGGGCTACACCTTC; CDR3: CASSLEGTEGYTF; size: many; J: TRBJ1-2; D: -; V: TRBV12-3/TRBV12-4
DNA: TGTGCCAGCAGGCTAAACCGACAGGGGTGGAATTCACCCCTCCACTTT; CDR3: CASRLNRQGWNSPLHF; size: -; J: TRBJ1-6; D: TRBD1; V: TRBV11-2
DNA: TGTGCCAGCAGTACAGGGACAAGCCCCATCTACGAGCAGTACTTC; CDR3: CASSTGTSPIYEQYF; size: many; J: TRBJ2-7; D: -; V: TRBV12-3/TRBV12-4
DNA: TGTGCCAGCAGCTTCGGACCGCAACAAGAGACCCAGTACTTC; CDR3: CASSFGPQQETQYF; size: -; J: TRBJ2-5; D: -; V: TRBV5-6
DNA: TGTGCCAGCAGCTTAGCGGTGGCCGGTAAATTAGCGGGAGGGACCAACAATGAGCAGTTCTTC; CDR3: CASSLAVAGKLAGGTNNEQFF; size: few; J: TRBJ2-1; D: TRBD2; V: TRBV7-2
DNA: TGCAGTGCTAGTTCAACGAACACCGGGGAGCTGTTTTTT; CDR3: CSASSTNTGELFF; size: few; J: TRBJ2-2; D: -; V: TRBV20-1